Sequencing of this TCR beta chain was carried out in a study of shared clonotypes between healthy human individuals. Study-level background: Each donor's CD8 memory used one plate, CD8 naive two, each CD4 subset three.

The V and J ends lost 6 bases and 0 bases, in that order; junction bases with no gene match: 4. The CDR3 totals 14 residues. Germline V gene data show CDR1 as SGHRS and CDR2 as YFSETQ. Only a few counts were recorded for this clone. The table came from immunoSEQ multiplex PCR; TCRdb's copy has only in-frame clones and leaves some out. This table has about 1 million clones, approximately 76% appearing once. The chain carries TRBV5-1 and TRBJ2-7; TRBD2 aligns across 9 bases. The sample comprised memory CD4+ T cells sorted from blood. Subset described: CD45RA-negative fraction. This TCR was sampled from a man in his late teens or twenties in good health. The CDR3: CASTRTSDSYEQYF. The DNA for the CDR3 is TGCGCCAGCACACGGACTAGCGACTCCTACGAGCAGTACTTC.